Below are 19 T cell receptor beta chains sequenced from a single sample in a study of CD8 T cells in ankylosing spondylitis (dated by TCRdb to about 2017). Libraries were built with 5' RACE. TCRdb records Illumina HiSeq 2500 as the sequencer. The public reads were run again by TCRdb, first through fastp at Q25 and then through MiXCR, and only productive beta chains were kept. Identical CDR3 protein sequences are pooled into one entry, listed with their most common genes and DNA. The sample profile shows around 250,000 distinct CDR3 sequences; approximately 11% of them were found once. Approximately 6.6% of the sample goes to the ten largest clones. Sequenced sample: blood, either unsorted or a sorted T cell fraction (not recorded which). The receptors derive from a male donor with ankylosing spondylitis or in good health (not recorded which).

This clonotype was counted ten times or more. This chain links TRBV25-1 with TRBJ1-6; D is uncertain. This CDR3 is 15 amino acids long. Germline assignment: CDR1 MGHDK and CDR2 SYGVNS. V lost 8 bases, J lost 6 bases, and 17 bases lay in between. The CDR3 region has the DNA TGTGCCAGCGGGCGCGCCGGGCCCCTTAATTCACCCCTCCACTTT. Translating it yields CASGRAGPLNSPLHF.

In this sample, this clonotype turned up many times. The rearrangement uses TRBV4-1 and TRBJ2-3, with TRBD2 matching over 12 bases. The V gene end was trimmed by 2 bases and the J gene end by 0 bases; junction bases not matched to a gene: 6. CDR3 length equals 18 residues. Looked up from germline, CDR1 is MGHRA and CDR2 is YSYEKL. CDR3 bases: TGCGCCAGCAGCCAACTACTAGCGGGGGGTTCTAGCACAGATACGCAGTATTTT. Translation: CASSQLLAGGSSTDTQYF.

This clonotype occurred many times. The V gene is TRBV6-1, the J gene TRBJ1-4; D not certain. The CDR3 loop spans 13 amino acids. V lost 4 bases and J 4 bases, leaving 7 bases between the germline ends. CDR1 and CDR2 from the germline V gene are MNHNS and SASEGT. The CDR3 DNA is TGTGCCAGCAGTGGAGGAGATAATGAAAAACTGTTTTTT. It translates to CASSGGDNEKLFF.

This clonotype appeared many times. CDR3 coding DNA: TGTGCCAGCAGCGTAGTCTCGAGGGATGGCTACACCTTC. Residues: CASSVVSRDGYTF. This rearrangement joins TRBV9 to TRBJ1-2; D is ambiguous. The V and J ends lost 0 bases and 6 bases respectively, with 9 bases between them. This CDR3 has 13 residues. CDR1 is SGDLS and CDR2 is YYNGEE in the germline V gene. Full variable domain (missing parts from reference TRBV9 and TRBJ1-2): DSGVTQTPKHLITATGQRVTLRCSPRSGDLSVYWYQQSLDQGLQFLIQYYNGEERAKGNILERFSAQQFPDLHSELNLSSLELGDSALYFCASSVVSRDGYTFGSGTRLTVV.

This clonotype appeared a few times. The V call is TRBV28, the J call TRBJ2-1; D is unresolved. V lost 2 bases and J 9 bases, leaving 11 bases between the germline ends. This CDR3 has 13 residues. Germline CDR1 is MDHEN and CDR2 is SYDVKM. CDR3 sequence (DNA): TGTGCCAGCAGTTTAAAGGGCCCTAGTGAGCAGTTCTTC. It encodes CASSLKGPSEQFF.

In this sample, this clonotype turned up many times. This chain connects TRBV10-3 to TRBJ2-6; D gene ambiguous. The germline gives CDR1 ENHRY, CDR2 SYGVKD. This CDR3 contains 14 residues. V lost 2 bases and J lost 2, with 4 bases in between. The CDR3 here is CAISEGAGANVLTF. CDR3 sequence (DNA): TGTGCCATCAGTGAGGGGGCTGGGGCCAACGTCCTGACTTTC.

The chain employs TRBV11-2 and TRBJ2-7; perhaps TRBD1 as D (5 bases). Per germline, CDR1 SGHAT and CDR2 FQNNGV. The CDR3 contains 14 residues. V lost 9 bases and J 0 bases, leaving 15 bases between the germline ends. The CDR3 spells CASTGTSSSYEQYF. DNA for the CDR3: TGTGCCAGTACAGGAACGTCAAGCTCCTACGAGCAGTACTTC. Drawing the rest from reference TRBV11-2 and TRBJ2-7, the complete variable domain is EAGVAQSPRYKIIEKRQSVAFWCNPISGHATLYWYQQILGQGPKLLIQFQNNGVVDDSQLPKDRFSAERLKGVDSTLKIQPAKLEDSAVYLCASTGTSSSYEQYFGPGTRLTVT.

This clonotype appeared many times. The chain employs TRBV4-2 and TRBJ2-5; D might be TRBD2 (5 bases). CDR3 length equals 17 residues. The ends were cut back, 0 bases at V and 2 bases at J, with 16 bases in the middle. CDR1 LGHNA and CDR2 YNFKEQ come from the germline V gene. CDR3 protein: CASSQDGSVGSQETQYF. The CDR3 bases are TGTGCCAGCAGCCAAGATGGGAGTGTGGGGTCGCAAGAGACCCAGTACTTC.

The chain has TRBV29-1 and TRBJ2-1, with 15 bases lining up with TRBD2. Trimming took 6 bases from V and 9 from J; bases not matched to a gene: 6. This CDR3 is built from 14 residues. Germline CDR1 is SQVTM and CDR2 is ANQGSEA. The CDR3 protein is CSVRTSGRVSEQFF. The CDR3 nucleotides are TGCAGCGTGCGGACTAGCGGGAGGGTCAGTGAGCAGTTCTTC.

Ten or more counts support this clonotype. The chain carries TRBV15 and TRBJ2-3; D perhaps matches TRBD1 (5 bases). With 0 bases removed from V and 6 bases from J, the gap between germline ends came to 13 bases. From germline, CDR1 is LNHNV and CDR2 YYDKDF (reference sequence). This CDR3 contains 15 residues. CDR3 loop: CATSRELTDADTQYF. Written as DNA, the CDR3 is TGTGCCACCAGCAGAGAACTGACAGACGCGGATACGCAGTATTTT.

This clonotype was recorded a few times. The V call is TRBV12-3 or TRBV12-4, the J call TRBJ1-1, with 10 bases identical to TRBD1. After removal of 6 bases from V and 6 bases from J, the junction contained 7 bases not matched to a gene. This CDR3 has 14 amino acids. The CDR3 spells CASSPTGGRPEAFF. In DNA form, the CDR3 reads TGTGCCAGCAGCCCGACAGGGGGCAGGCCTGAAGCTTTCTTT.

The chain links TRBV12-3 or TRBV12-4 to TRBJ1-1, with 8 bases lining up with TRBD1. V lost 5 bases and J lost 4; bases outside the gene matches: 6. The CDR3 covers 14 residues. CDR3 sequence: CASSPRTGFTEAFF. The CDR3 bases are TGTGCCAGCAGTCCAAGGACAGGGTTCACTGAAGCTTTCTTT.

V usage is TRBV7-9 and J usage is TRBJ2-7; D is unclear. With 1 base removed from V and 3 bases from J, the gap between germline ends came to 10 bases. The length of the CDR3 is 14 residues. Germline CDR1 is SEHNR and CDR2 is FQNEAQ (reference sequence). DNA of the CDR3: TGTGCCAGCAGCTTAGGAGCTGACGGCTACGAGCAGTACTTC. This codes for CASSLGADGYEQYF.

This clonotype was found many times. The CDR3 reads CASSRGTGDYGYTF. CDR3 nucleotide sequence: TGCGCCAGCAGCCGCGGGACAGGGGATTATGGCTACACCTTC. V usage is TRBV4-1 and J usage is TRBJ1-2; 10 nucleotides match TRBD1. Germline V lookup: CDR1 MGHRA, CDR2 YSYEKL. V trimming: 4 bases; J trimming: 5 bases; junction bases outside the gene matches: 4. The CDR3 runs to 14 residues.

This clonotype was observed many times. The chain links TRBV11-2 to TRBJ2-4; perhaps TRBD2 as D (6 bases). The germline V gene has CDR1 SGHAT and CDR2 FQNNGV. The CDR3 length is 14 residues. V lost 5 bases, J lost 9 bases, and 17 bases lay in between. CDR3 bases: TGTGCCAGCAGCCTAGCGCTAGAAAGGAGCATTCAGTACTTC. This sequence encodes CASSLALERSIQYF.

A few counts support this clonotype. CDR3 amino acids: CASYTGNTEAFF. The CDR3 nucleotides read TGTGCCAGCTATACAGGGAACACTGAAGCTTTCTTT. The chain joins TRBV27 to TRBJ1-1; tentatively, D is TRBD1 (5 bases). The CDR3 is 12 amino acids. CDR1 MNHEY and CDR2 SMNVEV come from the germline V gene (reference sequence). Trimming shortened V by 8 bases and J by 1 base, and 8 bases separated the two germline ends.

This clonotype was detected ten times or more. The gene calls are TRBV5-1 and TRBJ2-2; 7 nucleotides match TRBD1. The germline V gene encodes CDR1 SGHRS and CDR2 YFSETQ. The trim removed 4 bases at V and 6 bases at J, leaving 3 bases unmatched. The CDR3 covers 13 residues. The CDR3 reads CASSGQVSGELFF. The DNA of the CDR3 is TGCGCCAGCAGCGGACAGGTCTCCGGGGAGCTGTTTTTT.

This clonotype was seen repeatedly, ten times or more. The V gene is TRBV20-1, the J gene TRBJ2-5; 9 nucleotides align to TRBD2. Germline lookup yields CDR1 DFQATT and CDR2 SNEGSKA (reference sequence). The CDR3 runs to 16 residues. After removal of 3 bases from V and 0 bases from J, the junction contained 8 bases not matched to a gene. The CDR3 sequence: CSASSLLAGYQETQYF. As DNA, the CDR3 is TGCAGTGCTAGCTCCTTGCTAGCGGGGTACCAAGAGACCCAGTACTTC.

This clonotype was counted ten times or more. Written as DNA, the CDR3 is TGTGCCAGCAGCTTAAAACCAGGGCCGAGTTCACCCCTCCACTTT. This encodes CASSLKPGPSSPLHF. The chain recombines TRBV7-3 with TRBJ1-6; D might be TRBD1 (5 bases). The germline V gene encodes CDR1 SGHTA and CDR2 FQGTGA. The CDR3 consists of 15 residues. V was clipped by 1 base and J by 9 bases, with 13 bases between them.